One sample yielded the 24 T cell receptor beta chains listed below, sequenced in a study of beta chain features in type 1 diabetes. Regarding the study as a whole: All four CD4+ subsets of Type 1 diabetes patients contained TCRB CDR3s that were moderately but significantly shorter.

These receptors' targets are unknown. The study reverse transcribed the entire isolated RNA, so it sequenced expressed TCRB transcripts. This table comes from immunoSEQ multiplex PCR, and its TCRdb copy is limited to in-frame clones, with some not included. The sample carries tens of thousands of clones, around 68% recorded once. The sample comprised Tregs from blood. The receptors derive from a man younger than 35 with type 1 diabetes.

The chain links TRBV7-9 to TRBJ1-5, with a tentative D call TRBD1 (5 bases). Trimming took 4 bases from V and 5 from J, leaving 9 bases between them. The germline V gene has CDR1 SEHNR and CDR2 FQNEAQ (reference sequence). This CDR3 region has 13 residues. The CDR3 DNA reads TGTGCCAGCAGCTACGACAGTTATCAGCCCCAGCATTTT. It translates to CASSYDSYQPQHF.

The chain couples TRBV18 to TRBJ2-2; 7 bases match TRBD1. The CDR3 length is 14 residues. Trimming cost V 5 bases and J 0 bases; bases outside gene matches: 0. Germline V lookup: CDR1 KGHSH, CDR2 LQKENI. DNA for the CDR3: TGTGCCAGCTCAGGGACAGCGAACACCGGGGAGCTGTTTTTT. Residues: CASSGTANTGELFF.

CDR3 in DNA: TGTGCCAGCAGCTTAATGGGCCAATCTCACACTGAAGCTTTCTTT. Translation: CASSLMGQSHTEAFF. The chain recombines TRBV7-2 with TRBJ1-1; D gene unclear. CDR1 is SGHTA, CDR2 FQGNSA, per germline. The CDR3 totals 15 residues. Trimming cost V 2 bases and J 3 bases, with 13 bases left between them.

The chain links TRBV6-1 to TRBJ2-3; weak D call: TRBD1 (6 bases). The V end lost 5 bases, the J end lost 3 bases, and 15 bases lay between the germline ends. The CDR3 has 15 residues. Germline V gene data show CDR1 as MNHNS and CDR2 as SASEGT. The CDR3 spells CASSTGFGTTDTQYF. CDR3 in DNA: TGTGCCAGCAGTACAGGGTTTGGGACGACAGATACGCAGTATTTT.

This clone was seen a handful of times. The CDR3 region has the DNA TGTGCCATCAGTGACGCGGGGTTAGAGGGGCAGTATTTT. Translated: CAISDAGLEGQYF. J is TRBJ2-3 and V is TRBV10-3; a weak D match, TRBD2 (6 bases). This CDR3 has 13 amino acids. From germline, CDR1 is ENHRY and CDR2 SYGVKD. V lost 3 bases and J 11 bases, leaving 15 bases between the germline ends.

The rearrangement joins TRBV18 to TRBJ2-1; weak D call: TRBD2 (7 bases). Trimming removed 1 base at V and 0 bases at J, with 16 bases between. The CDR3 covers 18 residues. Germline CDR1 reads KGHSH; CDR2 reads LQKENI. DNA of the CDR3: TGTGCCAGCTCACCACGGGTTGGGGGGGCCGACTCCTACAATGAGCAGTTCTTC. It translates to CASSPRVGGADSYNEQFF.

This clone was counted only a few times. CDR3 nucleotide sequence: TGTGCCAGCCAGCGGGGTAATCAAGAGACCCAGTACTTC. The encoded protein is CASQRGNQETQYF. V and J are TRBV2 and TRBJ2-5, with 7 bases aligning to TRBD2. Germline V gives CDR1 SNHLY, CDR2 FYNNEI. The length of the CDR3 is 13 residues. V was pared by 8 bases and J by 2 bases, with 5 bases of the junction left unmatched.

This clone was observed a handful of times. The rearrangement links TRBV7-9 to TRBJ2-3; the match to TRBD2 covers 10 bases. Germline CDR1 is SEHNR and CDR2 is FQNEAQ (reference sequence). The CDR3 covers 19 residues. Losses at the gene ends were 1 base for V and 4 bases for J; bases not matched to a gene: 14. DNA for the CDR3: TGTGCCAGCAGCTTAGTTCTTCGTCCTAGCGGGAGAGGAGCAGATACGCAGTATTTT. Translated, it gives CASSLVLRPSGRGADTQYF.

In regard to this clone: Compared with germline, one end of the junction differs, possibly owing to a read error. The CDR3 is CASSGLTSVSHEQYF. In DNA form, the CDR3 reads TGTGCCAGCAGCGGCTTGACTAGCGTCTCCCACGAGCAGTACTTC. J is TRBJ2-7 and V is TRBV7-2, with TRBD2 matching over 8 bases. Per germline, CDR1 SGHTA and CDR2 FQGNSA. There are 15 residues in the CDR3.

V gene TRBV9 combines with J gene TRBJ1-2, with 8 bases lining up with TRBD1. CDR1 and CDR2 (germline): SGDLS, YYNGEE. V shed 3 bases and J 3 bases; nucleotides not matched to a gene: 7. CDR3 length: 15 amino acids. The DNA of the CDR3 is TGTGCCAGCAGCGCTCGGACAGGGAATTACTATGGCTACACCTTC. Residues: CASSARTGNYYGYTF.

The CDR3 is CASKIYTSEQYF. The CDR3 DNA is TGTGCCAGCAAGATATATACATCGGAGCAGTACTTC. The chain uses TRBV6-1 and TRBJ2-7, with unresolved D. V dropped 7 bases and J dropped 7 bases, with 14 bases sitting between them. The V gene's germline CDR1 is MNHNS and CDR2 SASEGT. The CDR3 has 12 residues.

The chain is built from TRBV10-3 and TRBJ1-1; D call uncertain. The germline V and J ends were trimmed by 6 bases and 3 bases, with 8 bases remaining between them. Germline CDR1 is ENHRY and CDR2 is SYGVKD. The CDR3 extends over 12 amino acids. Written as DNA, the CDR3 is TGTGCCATCAGCGCCCGGGACACTGAAGCTTTCTTT. This encodes CAISARDTEAFF.

This clone was counted between two and nine times. This chain connects TRBV7-9 to TRBJ2-4, with a tentative D call TRBD1 (5 bases). Germline V lookup: CDR1 SEHNR, CDR2 FQNEAQ (reference sequence). The germline V and J ends were trimmed by 2 bases and 0 bases, with 11 bases remaining between them. There are 16 residues in the CDR3. CDR3 nucleotide sequence: TGTGCCAGCAGCTTATGGGGCGGCCTAGCCAAAAACATTCAGTACTTC. Its protein is CASSLWGGLAKNIQYF.

The CDR3 loop is CATSILAGTTYEQYF. CDR3 DNA sequence: TGTGCCACCAGCATTCTAGCGGGAACTACCTACGAGCAGTACTTC. The genes are TRBV15 and TRBJ2-7; 9 bases fit TRBD2. In germline, CDR1 is LNHNV, CDR2 YYDKDF (reference sequence). The CDR3 consists of 15 residues. V lost 4 bases, J lost 2 bases, and 6 bases stayed unmatched.

This chain connects TRBV6-1 to TRBJ2-3; 9 bases line up with TRBD2. CDR1 is MNHNS, CDR2 SASEGT, per germline. The CDR3 runs 15 residues. V was clipped by 6 bases and J by 4 bases; unmatched bases: 8. This chain's CDR3 is CASRILAGSSDTQYF. The DNA for the CDR3 is TGTGCCAGCAGAATCCTAGCGGGATCTTCAGATACGCAGTATTTT.

This clone has just one count. The rearrangement uses TRBV9 and TRBJ2-1, with TRBD2 matching over 7 bases. The junction had 7 bases not matched to a gene; V was cut back by 0 bases and J by 1 base. The germline V gene has CDR1 SGDLS and CDR2 YYNGEE. The CDR3 contains 17 residues. CDR3 in amino acids: CASSVGTSGVSYNEQFF. In DNA form, the CDR3 reads TGTGCCAGCAGCGTAGGGACCAGCGGGGTGTCCTACAATGAGCAGTTCTTC.

V is TRBV10-3 and J is TRBJ2-7; 10 nucleotides match TRBD2. The CDR3 length is 14 residues. The germline V gene has CDR1 ENHRY and CDR2 SYGVKD. V shed 5 bases and J 3 bases; nucleotides not matched to a gene: 4. CDR3 in DNA: TGTGCCATCAGTATAACTAGCGGGGTCTACGAGCAGTACTTC. Encoded protein: CAISITSGVYEQYF.

Of note for this clone: The limits of the CDR3 on the DNA are not certain, so only TCRdb's listed CDR3 is given. This rearrangement joins TRBV12-2 to TRBJ2-1; the table's D gene call, TRBD2, was not cross checked with the DNA. TRBV12-2 is an annotated pseudogene. The CDR3 numbers 15 amino acids, ends counted. This CDR3 reads CASRFGGGSYNEQFF.

This chain uses TRBV25-1 with TRBJ1-4, with TRBD1 matching over 7 bases. The CDR3 is 17 residues long. Germline V gene lookup returns CDR1 MGHDK and CDR2 SYGVNS. The ends lost 4 bases at V and 7 bases at J; junction bases unmatched: 15. The CDR3 is CASSGGQFGFHSEKLFF. CDR3 nucleotide sequence: TGTGCCAGCAGTGGGGGACAGTTCGGGTTTCACAGTGAAAAACTGTTTTTT.

The CDR3 bases are TGTGCCAGCAGAATGACTGAGTACAATGAGCAGTTCTTC. It yields the protein CASRMTEYNEQFF. The chain links TRBV27 to TRBJ2-1; D not certain. The CDR3 contains 13 residues. Germline-derived CDR1 and CDR2 are MNHEY and SMNVEV (reference sequence). V was trimmed by 6 bases and J by 4 bases, leaving 10 bases between them.

This chain uses TRBV5-1 with TRBJ1-4; perhaps TRBD1 as D (6 bases). This CDR3 contains 14 residues. V lost 2 bases to trimming and J lost 5 bases, with 10 bases between them. Germline-derived CDR1 and CDR2 are SGHRS and YFSETQ. CDR3 residues: CASSLAQGNEKLFF. The DNA of the CDR3 is TGCGCCAGCAGCTTAGCCCAGGGGAATGAAAAACTGTTTTTT.

This clone was observed once. The chain uses TRBV19 and TRBJ2-5; 7 bases are shared with TRBD2. The tail of the sequence fits TRBJ2-7 better, so the J call may be wrong. The V gene's germline CDR1 is LNHDA and CDR2 SQIVND (reference sequence). The CDR3 runs 15 residues. As DNA, the CDR3 is TGTGCCAGTAGTTCGGGGCGGGGGTCCTCCTACGAGCAGTACTTC. Its translation: CASSSGRGSSYEQYF.

The genes are TRBV5-1 and TRBJ1-2, with TRBD1 as a possible D gene (6 bases). From germline, CDR1 is SGHRS and CDR2 YFSETQ. The CDR3 totals 14 residues. The germline V and J ends were trimmed by 2 bases and 4 bases, with 12 bases remaining between them. CDR3 bases: TGCGCCAGCAGCTTAACAGGGAACCGCTATGGCTACACCTTC. It encodes CASSLTGNRYGYTF.

This rearrangement joins TRBV5-1 to TRBJ2-3; TRBD2 aligns across 7 bases. The CDR3 has 13 residues. Germline V gene data show CDR1 as SGHRS and CDR2 as YFSETQ. Unmatched junction bases numbered 0, after V lost 4 bases and J lost 1 base. The CDR3 nucleotides are TGCGCCAGCAGCAGCGGGGGCACAGATACGCAGTATTTT. Amino acid sequence: CASSSGGTDTQYF.